The following is a TCR beta chain sequence with its context. Sequencing used immunoSEQ multiplex PCR; TCRdb keeps in-frame clones, though not all of them. The sample consists of around 64,000 clones, roughly 90% of them appearing once. The data derive from a study of OX40 agonist ivuxolimab in advanced cancers. V shed 5 bases and J 2 bases; nucleotides not matched to a gene: 5. The CDR3 is 15 residues long. The germline gives CDR1 PRHDT, CDR2 FYEKMQ (reference sequence). V gene TRBV13 combines with J gene TRBJ2-1; TRBD2 matches 8 bases. This TCR came from an adult with an advanced solid tumor such as melanoma, head and neck, liver or kidney cancer. Specimen: CD4+ or CD8+ T cells sorted from blood, collected in a trial of the OX40 agonist ivuxolimab. CDR3 sequence (DNA): TGTGCCAGCAGCCAACCGGGGGGGCCCTACAATGAGCAGTTCTTC. It codes for CASSQPGGPYNEQFF. Supplemented by reference TRBV13 and TRBJ2-1, the full variable domain reads AAGVIQSPRHLIKEKRETATLKCYPIPRHDTVYWYQQGPGQDPQFLISFYEKMQSDKGSIPDRFSAQQFSDYHSELNMSSLELGDSALYFCASSQPGGPYNEQFFGPGTRLTVL.